This is a list of T cell receptor beta chains from one sample in a study of T cell changes during pregnancy in multiple sclerosis. This table comes from immunoSEQ multiplex PCR, and its TCRdb copy is limited to in-frame clones, with some not included. This table has roughly 110,000 clones, roughly 90% appearing once. This specimen consisted of peripheral blood, obtained in the third trimester of pregnancy. The receptors here all came from a female donor in good health, enrolled as a control in a pregnancy study. Each CDR3 is given with its conserved first and last residue. Each record gives: CDR3 length, J gene, V gene, D gene, clone size, CDR3 DNA, CDR3 protein. D genes are given only for firm matches. Not all rows give a size; the values are once, few, many and, for expanded clones, a class.

>14|TRBJ2-3|TRBV4-1|TRBD2|-
TGCGCCAGCAGCCTAGCGGGGGGGACAGATACGCAGTATTTT
CASSLAGGTDTQYF
>14|TRBJ2-5|TRBV4-3|-|-
TGCGCCAGCAGCCTCTCACTAGCAGGGGAGACCCAGTACTTC
CASSLSLAGETQYF
>15|TRBJ1-2|TRBV7-2|-|-
TGTGCCAGCAGCTACCCCTCGGGAGTCAACTATGGCTACACCTTC
CASSYPSGVNYGYTF
>16|TRBJ2-2|TRBV15|TRBD2|-
TGTGCCACCAGCCGGGAGAGCGGGACGAACACCGGGGAGCTGTTTTTT
CATSRESGTNTGELFF
>13|TRBJ2-5|TRBV6-5|-|-
TGTGCCAGCAGTGTGGGAGTCCAAGAGACCCAGTACTTC
CASSVGVQETQYF
>11|TRBJ2-3|TRBV7-6|-|-
TGTGCCAGCAGCGTTAAAGATACGCAGTATTTT
CASSVKDTQYF
>12|TRBJ1-5|TRBV11-2|-|-
TGTGCCAGCAGCGGGGCTGATCAGCCCCAGCATTTT
CASSGADQPQHF
>16|TRBJ2-1|TRBV6-4|-|-
TGTGCCAGCAGTGACTCAAGGAGGGGGGGGGTGGATGAGCAGTTCTTC
CASSDSRRGGVDEQFF
>13|TRBJ1-2|TRBV11-2|-|-
TGTGCCAGCAGCCGGGACAATATCTATGGCTACACCTTC
CASSRDNIYGYTF
>18|TRBJ1-6|TRBV2|TRBD1|-
TGTGCCAGCAGTCCGGGACAGGGAACGAAAGCCTATAATTCACCCCTCCACTTT
CASSPGQGTKAYNSPLHF
>12|TRBJ2-5|TRBV30|-|-
TGTGCCTGGAAACCGGGTGGGGAGACCCAGTACTTC
CAWKPGGETQYF
>15|TRBJ2-1|TRBV5-4|TRBD2|once
TGTGCCAGCAGCTTGGGCGGGGGGGCTTACAATGAGCAGTTCTTC
CASSLGGGAYNEQFF
>14|TRBJ1-1|TRBV7-2|-|-
TGTGCCAGCAGCTTAGCAGGGGCAGCGACTGAAGCTTTCTTT
CASSLAGAATEAFF
>15|TRBJ1-6|TRBV11-2|TRBD1|-
TGTGCCAGCAGCTCGGACAGGGTCGGGGATTCACCCCTCCACTTT
CASSSDRVGDSPLHF
>14|TRBJ1-1|TRBV5-4|TRBD1|few
TGTGCCAGCAGCTTGGACAGGGGATTAGGTGAAGCTTTCTTT
CASSLDRGLGEAFF
>16|TRBJ2-3|TRBV27|TRBD2|-
TGTGCCAGCAGTTTAAGCGGGGGCCTCCTCACAGATACGCAGTATTTT
CASSLSGGLLTDTQYF
>11|TRBJ2-5|TRBV19|-|-
TGTGCCAGTAGTGCGGGAGAGACCCAGTACTTC
CASSAGETQYF
>15|TRBJ1-4|TRBV7-8|-|-
TGTGCCAGCAGCTTAGCGCGGGGCCCTAATGAAAAACTGTTTTTT
CASSLARGPNEKLFF
>15|TRBJ1-2|TRBV7-2|TRBD1|-
TGTGCCAGCAGACCGCAGGGGGGAGCTAACTATGGCTACACCTTC
CASRPQGGANYGYTF
>17|TRBJ1-2|TRBV4-2|TRBD1|-
TGTGCCAGCAGCCAAGACGGGACAGGGTTAGCTAACTATGGCTACACCTTC
CASSQDGTGLANYGYTF
>12|TRBJ1-2|TRBV27|-|-
TGTGCCAGCAGCCTTGAGGGAAATGGCTACACCTTC
CASSLEGNGYTF
>15|TRBJ1-1|TRBV6-5|TRBD1|-
TGTGCCAGCAGTTTTGGACAGGGGGGGCTAAAATGGGCTTTCTTT
CASSFGQGGLKWAFF
>12|TRBJ1-1|TRBV11-3|-|-
TGTGCCAGCAGCTCCTTGCAGGGTAAAGCTTTCTTT
CASSSLQGKAFF
>14|TRBJ1-4|TRBV5-1|-|-
TGCGCCAGCAGCTTGACAGGCTGGAATGAAAAACTGTTTTTT
CASSLTGWNEKLFF
>14|TRBJ1-1|TRBV14|TRBD1|-
TGTGCCAGCAGCCAGTGGGACAGTTGGTCTGAAGCTTTCTTT
CASSQWDSWSEAFF
>15|TRBJ1-4|TRBV27|TRBD1|-
TGTGCCAGCAGTTTACAGGGGGCAACTAATGAAAAACTGTTTTTT
CASSLQGATNEKLFF
>16|TRBJ1-2|TRBV25-1|-|-
TGTGCCAGCAGTGACGGGGTCGGGAGACTTAACTATGGCTACACCTTC
CASSDGVGRLNYGYTF
>12|TRBJ1-2|TRBV30|-|-
TGTGCCTGGAGTCCCGACACCTATGGCTACACCTTC
CAWSPDTYGYTF
>15|TRBJ1-6|TRBV11-3|TRBD1|-
TGTGCCAGCAGCTTGAGGACAGGGATCAATTCACCCCTCCACTTT
CASSLRTGINSPLHF
>11|TRBJ1-1|TRBV9|-|-
TGTGCCAGCAGCGACAGGGATGAAGCTTTCTTT
CASSDRDEAFF
>15|TRBJ2-7|TRBV11-2|TRBD1|-
TGTGCCAGCAGCACCTTCAGGGGGCAGGCCTACGAGCAGTACTTC
CASSTFRGQAYEQYF
>13|TRBJ1-1|TRBV30|-|-
TGTGCCTGGGGAACGAGGGCTGACACTGAAGCTTTCTTT
CAWGTRADTEAFF
>11|TRBJ1-2|TRBV10-3|TRBD1|-
TGTGCCACGGGACAGGGGAATGGCTACACCTTC
CATGQGNGYTF
>14|TRBJ1-1|TRBV10-3|-|-
TGTGCCATCAGTGAGACAGGTTCGAACACTGAAGCTTTCTTT
CAISETGSNTEAFF
>14|TRBJ1-1|TRBV10-3|TRBD1|-
TGTGCCATCAGTGAGCGAGAACAGGGGTCTGAAGCTTTCTTT
CAISEREQGSEAFF
>14|TRBJ2-3|TRBV19|-|-
TGTGCCAGTACCCCTCAGGGTATAATGGATACGCAGTATTTT
CASTPQGIMDTQYF
>13|TRBJ2-1|TRBV7-3|-|-
TGTGCCAGCAGCTTAGATGGTGACAGGGAGCAGTTCTTC
CASSLDGDREQFF
>13|TRBJ1-5|TRBV14|-|-
TGTGCCAGCAGCCACAGGGTCAATCAGCCCCAGCATTTT
CASSHRVNQPQHF
>16|TRBJ2-3|TRBV5-6|TRBD2|-
TGTGCCAGCAGTCCTCTCCGGGGGGGCAGGACAGATACGCAGTATTTT
CASSPLRGGRTDTQYF
>16|TRBJ2-7|TRBV15|TRBD1|-
TGTGCCACCAGCAGAGGATCGGGACAGGGGGCCTACGAGCAGTACTTC
CATSRGSGQGAYEQYF